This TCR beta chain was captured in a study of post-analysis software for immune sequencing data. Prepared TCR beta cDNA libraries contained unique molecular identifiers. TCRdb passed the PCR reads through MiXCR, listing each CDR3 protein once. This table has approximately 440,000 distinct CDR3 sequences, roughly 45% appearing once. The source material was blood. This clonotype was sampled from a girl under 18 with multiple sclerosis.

CDR3 sequence (DNA): TGCAGCGTACAGCTGAACACTGAAGCTTTCTTT. Its protein is CSVQLNTEAFF. This chain uses TRBV29-1 with TRBJ1-1; no definite D call. This CDR3 comprises 11 residues. Germline-derived CDR1 and CDR2 are SQVTM and ANQGSEA. V was pared by 6 bases and J by 0 bases, with 5 bases between.